This entry concerns a single T cell receptor beta chain. At one boundary the junction diverges from the germline segment, which might be a read error. The data derive from a study of tumor and adjacent non-tumor tissue in lung cancer. At the level of the study: Histology: about a dozen adenocarcinoma, a couple of squamous cell carcinoma, 1 small cell lung cancer.

No cell sorting was done before RNA was extracted from the tissue. TCRbeta libraries were built with three rounds of nested PCR, modified from ARM-PCR. TCRdb analysed the multiplex PCR reads with MiXCR anew, one entry per CDR3 protein. The sample yields 76,000 or so distinct CDR3 sequences, about two thirds seen once. Material: lung tumor tissue. This clonotype was obtained from a woman between 65 and 79 years old with non-small cell lung cancer.

CDR3 loop: CAISLSLAGSNEQSF. The CDR3 coding sequence is TGTGCCATCAGCTTAAGCCTAGCAGGATCCAATGAGCAGTCCTTC. V is TRBV7-3 and J is TRBJ2-1, with a tentative D call TRBD2 (5 bases). The CDR3 contains 15 residues. CDR1 is SGHTA and CDR2 is FQGTGA in the germline V gene. Together with reference TRBV7-3 and TRBJ2-1, the CDR3 gives the full variable domain: GAGVSQTPSNKVTEKGKYVELRCDPISGHTALYWYRQSLGQGPEFLIYFQGTGAADDSGLPNDRFFAVRPEGSVSTLKIQRTERGDSAVYLCAISLSLAGSNEQSFGPGTRLTVL.